Listed below are T cell receptor beta chains from one sample, sequenced in a study of T-cell reconstitution after alpha-beta-depleted transplantation in children. TCRdb used MiXCR to reprocess the PCR reads, holding one entry per CDR3 protein. The data show some 260,000 distinct CDR3 sequences, with 20% to 30% seen just once and around 4.8% held by the top ten. The sequenced sample was PBMCs, mostly from graft donor cells, obtained 360 days after TCRalphabeta/CD19-depleted stem cell transplant. The receptors shown here come from a female patient younger than 10 who had a stem cell transplant for congenital amegakaryocytic thrombocytopenia, so the T cells may come from the graft donor. Each CDR3 is given without its conserved first and last residue.

V gene: TRBV11-2; CDR3 length: 14; J gene: TRBJ2-3; CDR3 protein: ASSPWGAQGTDTQY
V gene: TRBV29-1; CDR3 length: 11; J gene: TRBJ1-3; CDR3 protein: SARFHSGNTIY
V gene: TRBV5-1; CDR3 length: 13; J gene: TRBJ2-3; CDR3 protein: ASSFTRANTDTQY
V gene: TRBV20-1; CDR3 length: 13; J gene: TRBJ2-1; CDR3 protein: SAVHTGHSYNEQF
V gene: TRBV20-1; CDR3 length: 9; J gene: TRBJ2-1; CDR3 protein: SMSSYNEQF
V gene: TRBV4-1; CDR3 length: 15; J gene: TRBJ2-2; CDR3 protein: ASSLSGTGANTGELF
V gene: TRBV29-1; CDR3 length: 10; J gene: TRBJ2-7; CDR3 protein: SVATGYHEQY
V gene: TRBV6-5; CDR3 length: 13; J gene: TRBJ2-2; CDR3 protein: ASSYYSLGTGELF
V gene: TRBV5-1; CDR3 length: 12; J gene: TRBJ2-7; CDR3 protein: ASSLTGVDLEQY
V gene: TRBV6-2/TRBV6-3; CDR3 length: 13; J gene: TRBJ2-5; CDR3 protein: ASSYSRGGAETQY
V gene: TRBV20-1; CDR3 length: 11; J gene: TRBJ2-7; CDR3 protein: SAGGQVPSEQY
V gene: TRBV20-1; CDR3 length: 13; J gene: TRBJ2-3; CDR3 protein: SARDTSIGADTQY
V gene: TRBV7-9; CDR3 length: 14; J gene: TRBJ2-7; CDR3 protein: ASSPIGAGVSYEQY
V gene: TRBV24-1; CDR3 length: 11; J gene: TRBJ1-2; CDR3 protein: ATSDGRDFGYT